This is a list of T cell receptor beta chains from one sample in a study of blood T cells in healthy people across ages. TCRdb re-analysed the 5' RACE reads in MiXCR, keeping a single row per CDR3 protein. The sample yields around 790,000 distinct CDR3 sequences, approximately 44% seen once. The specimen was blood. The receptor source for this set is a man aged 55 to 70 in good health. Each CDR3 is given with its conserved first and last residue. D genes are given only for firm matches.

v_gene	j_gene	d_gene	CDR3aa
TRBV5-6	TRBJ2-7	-	CASNPLGEAVYEQYF
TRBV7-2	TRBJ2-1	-	CASSPHGGFSYNEQFF
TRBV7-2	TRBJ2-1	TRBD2	CASSLVRLAVYNEQFF
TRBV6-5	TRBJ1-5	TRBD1	CASSRTGGRDQPQHF
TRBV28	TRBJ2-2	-	CASRTVTASTGELFF
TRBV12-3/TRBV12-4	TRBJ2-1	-	CTSSPDPEAYNEQFF
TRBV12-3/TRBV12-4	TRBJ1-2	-	CASRSGPNNDGYTF
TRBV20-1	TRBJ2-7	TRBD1	CSTGTGGEQYF
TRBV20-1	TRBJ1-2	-	CSARDQEGRGYGYTF
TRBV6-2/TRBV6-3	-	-	CANIRRGPGEQYF
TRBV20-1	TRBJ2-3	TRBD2	CSAPLAGGLDTQYF
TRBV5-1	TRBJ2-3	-	CASSLFSPVEGPDTRYF
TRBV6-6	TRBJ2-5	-	CAGSYSRKNQETQYF
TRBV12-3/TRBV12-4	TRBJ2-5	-	CASKSGTSSYF
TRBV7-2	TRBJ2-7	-	CASSLEGTLISYEQYF
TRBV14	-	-	CASSRTMTYEQYF
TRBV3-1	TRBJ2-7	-	CASSQEGASGTYEQYF
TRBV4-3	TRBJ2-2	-	CASSQDRVINTGELFF
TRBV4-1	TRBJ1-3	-	CANSQDWVPGAIYF
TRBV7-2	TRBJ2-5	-	CASSYPVGETQYF
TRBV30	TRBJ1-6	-	CAWGPNRGYNSPLHF
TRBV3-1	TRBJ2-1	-	CASSQEVGQGEQFF
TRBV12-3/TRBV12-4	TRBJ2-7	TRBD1	CVSSTPGQGVHELYF
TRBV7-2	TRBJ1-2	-	CASSGEASSGYGYTF
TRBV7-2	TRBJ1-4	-	CASSLRQREKLFF
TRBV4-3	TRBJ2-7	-	CASSQNRNYEQYF
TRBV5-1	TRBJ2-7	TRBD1	CASSEGQGGIYEQYF
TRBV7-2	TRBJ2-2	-	CASSRGSQTNTGELFF
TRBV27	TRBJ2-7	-	CASSFSGAHEQYF
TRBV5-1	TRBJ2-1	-	CASSLELTRGEQFF
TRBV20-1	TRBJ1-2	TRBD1	CSARAGDRDRYGYTF
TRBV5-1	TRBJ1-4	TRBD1	CASSEQGAANEKLFF
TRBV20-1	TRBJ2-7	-	CSARTYEQYF
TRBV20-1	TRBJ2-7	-	CSARGTFSYEQYF
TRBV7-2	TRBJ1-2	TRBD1	CASSLAGTATNYGYTF
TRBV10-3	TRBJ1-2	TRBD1	CAISESGQDPYGYTF
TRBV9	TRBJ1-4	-	CASSVEARVYEKLFF
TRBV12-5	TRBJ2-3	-	CASADPVGGSGVRTDTQYF
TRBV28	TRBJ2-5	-	CASSSPGRTQETQYF
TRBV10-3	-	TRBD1	CAISGGQGYEQYF
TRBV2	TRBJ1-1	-	CASSDSRLSGTEAFF
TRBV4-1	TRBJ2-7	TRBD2	CASSHSPAGIYEQYF
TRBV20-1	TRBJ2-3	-	CSVRDPRGYTDTQYF
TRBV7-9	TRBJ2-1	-	CASSYFGENEQFF
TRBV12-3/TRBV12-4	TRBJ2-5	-	CASSFGAFEQYF